The next 19 T cell receptor beta chains were all read from a single sample in a study of T cells after yellow fever vaccination. Using its own MiXCR run on the 5' RACE reads, TCRdb lists one record per CDR3 protein. The table shows more than 300,000 distinct CDR3 sequences, with over 8.5% occurring only once. Sequenced here: CD4+ T cells sorted from PBMCs, sampled 45 days after the yellow fever booster vaccination. Receptors originate from a man younger than 35 who received the YFV17D yellow fever vaccine.

This chain joins TRBV18 and TRBJ2-7; 12 nucleotides match TRBD2. The length of the CDR3 is 17 residues. Germline V CDR1 and CDR2: KGHSH, LQKENI. V lost 3 bases, J lost 2 bases, and 8 bases stayed unmatched. This chain's CDR3 is CASSPAAASGGAYEQYF. DNA for the CDR3: TGTGCCAGCTCACCCGCCGCCGCTAGCGGGGGGGCCTACGAGCAGTACTTC.

The rearrangement joins TRBV24-1 to TRBJ2-1, with 13 bases fitting TRBD2. Germline V gene lookup returns CDR1 KGHDR and CDR2 SFDVKD. This CDR3 has 15 amino acids. The V segment lost 4 bases and the J segment 12 bases; nucleotides outside the gene matches: 8. The CDR3 reads CATSDPTSGGPRQFF. CDR3 DNA sequence: TGTGCCACCAGTGACCCGACTAGCGGGGGGCCTCGGCAGTTCTTC.

Only a few counts were recorded for this clonotype. The V gene is TRBV10-3, the J gene TRBJ1-2; maybe TRBD1 (5 bases). V gave up 6 bases and J gave up 6 bases, with 17 bases separating them. Germline V lookup: CDR1 ENHRY, CDR2 SYGVKD. This CDR3 is 14 amino acids long. In DNA form, the CDR3 reads TGTGCCATCAGGGGGGTAGGGACTACCGATGGCTACACCTTC. Amino acid sequence: CAIRGVGTTDGYTF.

This clonotype was counted at least ten times. The chain uses TRBV12-3 or TRBV12-4 and TRBJ1-1; possibly TRBD1 for D (6 bases). The length of the CDR3 is 14 residues. The ends were cut back, 4 bases at V and 1 base at J, with 10 bases in the middle. CDR3 amino acids: CASSSQQGNTEAFF. The CDR3 DNA sequence: TGTGCCAGCAGTTCGCAACAGGGGAACACTGAAGCTTTCTTT.

This clonotype showed up just a few times. The chain combines TRBV5-1 with TRBJ2-3; D may be TRBD2 (6 bases). Per germline, CDR1 SGHRS and CDR2 YFSETQ. Trimming left V 0 bases short and J 0 bases short, with 11 bases between. This CDR3 has 16 amino acids. The CDR3 DNA reads TGCGCCAGCAGCTTGGCCGGAGGGAGCAGCACAGATACGCAGTATTTT. This sequence encodes CASSLAGGSSTDTQYF.

Ten or more counts support this clonotype. The V gene is TRBV7-9, the J gene TRBJ1-4; TRBD1 is a possible D gene (6 bases). The CDR3 totals 14 residues. V lost 2 bases and J lost 5, with 9 bases in between. Germline V gene data show CDR1 as SEHNR and CDR2 as FQNEAQ (reference sequence). CDR3 protein: CASSLRQANEKLFF. The CDR3 DNA follows: TGTGCCAGCAGCTTAAGACAGGCAAATGAAAAACTGTTTTTT. Supplemented by reference TRBV7-9 and TRBJ1-4, the full variable domain reads DTGVSQNPRHKITKRGQNVTFRCDPISEHNRLYWYRQTLGQGPEFLTYFQNEAQLEKSRLLSDRFSAERPKGSFSTLEIQRTEQGDSAMYLCASSLRQANEKLFFGSGTQLSVL.

The CDR3, as DNA: TGTGCCAGCAGCCCCAGAGGCAATCAGCCCCAGCATTTT. Protein: CASSPRGNQPQHF. The chain has TRBV7-8 and TRBJ1-5, with D unclear. V shed 5 bases and J shed 2 bases, with 7 bases lying between them. This CDR3 is 13 amino acids long. Germline loops: CDR1 SGHVS, CDR2 FQNEAQ.

This sequence joins TRBV7-9 and TRBJ1-3; D gene ambiguous. The germline V and J ends were trimmed by 2 bases and 2 bases, with 4 bases remaining between them. This CDR3 contains 13 residues. Germline values: CDR1 SEHNR, CDR2 FQNEAQ (reference sequence). The CDR3: CASSLSTGNTIYF. As DNA, the CDR3 is TGTGCCAGCAGCTTAAGTACTGGAAACACCATATATTTT.

The sample holds a few counts of this clonotype. CDR3 in amino acids: CASSPAGMGMNTEAFF. CDR3 nucleotide sequence: TGTGCCAGCAGTCCAGCAGGGATGGGTATGAACACTGAAGCTTTCTTT. The chain recombines TRBV6-2 or TRBV6-3 with TRBJ1-1; weak D call: TRBD1 (5 bases). The CDR3 covers 16 residues. Trimming stripped 5 bases from V and 0 bases from J, with 16 bases between. Germline CDR1 reads MNHEY; CDR2 reads SVGEGT.

This clonotype was counted between two and nine times. The rearrangement links TRBV6-2 or TRBV6-3 to TRBJ2-2; D ambiguous. The CDR3 is 15 residues long. Germline V gene data show CDR1 as MNHEY and CDR2 as SVGEGT. V was trimmed by 2 bases and J by 3 bases, leaving 10 bases between them. The CDR3 is CASSYPPRYTGELFF. CDR3 DNA sequence: TGTGCCAGCAGTTACCCTCCGAGGTACACCGGGGAGCTGTTTTTT.

The sample holds a few counts of this clonotype. The chain links TRBV25-1 to TRBJ2-1; 16 bases fit TRBD2. The V segment lost 4 bases and the J segment 10 bases; nucleotides outside the gene matches: 13. The germline V gene has CDR1 MGHDK and CDR2 SYGVNS. The CDR3 is 18 residues long. DNA of the CDR3: TGTGCCAGCAGTGGACCCGGGACTAGCGGGGGGGCCTTGTTCGAGCAGTTCTTC. Residues: CASSGPGTSGGALFEQFF.

This chain links TRBV7-6 with TRBJ2-1, with a possible D match to TRBD2 (7 bases). The length of the CDR3 is 17 residues. V was trimmed by 1 base and J by 4 bases, leaving 17 bases between them. Germline V gene sequence: CDR1 SGHVS, CDR2 FNYEAQ. In DNA form, the CDR3 reads TGTGCCAGCAGCTTAGGGTGGCGGGGGCGAATGTACAATGAGCAGTTCTTC. This translates into CASSLGWRGRMYNEQFF. The variable domain in full, with the rest retrieved from reference TRBV7-6 and TRBJ2-1, is GAGVSQSPRYKVTKRGQDVALRCDPISGHVSLYWYRQALGQGPEFLTYFNYEAQQDKSGLPNDRFSAERPEGSISTLTIQRTEQRDSAMYRCASSLGWRGRMYNEQFFGPGTRLTVL.

The chain has TRBV5-1 and TRBJ2-3, with D tentatively TRBD1 (6 bases). This CDR3 is built from 15 residues. The germline V gene has CDR1 SGHRS and CDR2 YFSETQ. The V end lost 4 bases, the J end lost 0 bases, and 12 bases lay between the germline ends. CDR3 residues: CASSQGSPSTDTQYF. Here the CDR3 DNA reads TGCGCCAGCAGCCAGGGGTCTCCCAGCACAGATACGCAGTATTTT.

V usage is TRBV25-1 and J usage is TRBJ1-5; D ambiguous. The V end lost 1 base, the J end lost 7 bases, and 5 bases lay between the germline ends. Germline-derived CDR1 and CDR2 are MGHDK and SYGVNS. There are 12 residues in the CDR3. CDR3 amino acids: CASSELEQPQHF. The DNA of the CDR3 is TGTGCCAGCAGTGAATTGGAGCAGCCCCAGCATTTT.

The rearrangement joins TRBV5-4 to TRBJ2-1; D is perhaps TRBD2 (5 bases). The CDR3 loop spans 12 amino acids. Germline lookup yields CDR1 SGHNT and CDR2 YYREEE (reference sequence). V gave up 5 bases and J gave up 7 bases, with 10 bases separating them. CDR3 nucleotides: TGTGCCAGCAGTGGAGGCCAAAATGAGCAGTTCTTC. It yields the protein CASSGGQNEQFF.

This chain links TRBV12-3 or TRBV12-4 with TRBJ1-1; TRBD1 matches at 8 bases. The length of the CDR3 is 16 residues. V shed 7 bases and J 1 base; nucleotides not matched to a gene: 11. CDR3: CASNSRQGKGNTEAFF. The CDR3 DNA follows: TGTGCCAGCAATTCCCGACAGGGGAAGGGGAACACTGAAGCTTTCTTT.

The chain uses TRBV12-3 or TRBV12-4 and TRBJ2-7; D is undetermined. V was shortened by 4 bases and J by 6 bases, with 7 bases between the two germline ends. The CDR3 runs to 11 residues. CDR3 protein: CASSSQSEQYV. The DNA of the CDR3 is TGTGCCAGCAGTTCACAGAGCGAGCAGTACGTC.

The V and J genes are TRBV11-2 and TRBJ1-6; 9 bases line up with TRBD1. Germline CDR1 reads SGHAT; CDR2 reads FQNNGV. CDR3 size: 15 residues. V gave up 5 bases and J gave up 8 bases; unmatched junction bases: 7. The CDR3 protein is CASSRRTGADSPLHF. The CDR3, as DNA: TGTGCCAGCAGCAGACGGACAGGGGCGGATTCACCCCTCCACTTT.

Only a few counts were recorded for this clonotype. The CDR3 DNA is TGTGCCAGCAGTTACCACGGGACAGGCTCCTACAATGAGCAGTTCTTC. Amino acid sequence: CASSYHGTGSYNEQFF. V is TRBV6-2 or TRBV6-3 and J is TRBJ2-1; 8 bases align to TRBD1. In germline, CDR1 is MNHEY, CDR2 SVGEGT. The CDR3 has 16 residues. The junction had 3 bases not matched to a gene; V was cut back by 2 bases and J by 0 bases.